These 21 T cell receptor beta chains were sequenced from one sample in a study of post-analysis software for immune sequencing data. Prepared TCR beta cDNA libraries contained unique molecular identifiers. TCRdb ran MiXCR on the PCR reads and lists one entry per CDR3 protein. In the table there are roughly 570,000 distinct CDR3 sequences, roughly 34% of which are singletons. Their target antigens are unknown. Whole-study findings and limits: There were a few TRBV segments more frequent in patients than controls, and TRBV5-6, TRBV5-1 and TRBV20-1 were among them.

The sequencing sample was made of blood. The receptor source for this set is a girl aged 2-17 years with multiple sclerosis.

The genes are TRBV20-1 and TRBJ2-5, with TRBD2 matching over 9 bases. J lost 1 base, V lost 1 base, and 13 bases had no gene match. CDR1 and CDR2 from the germline V gene are DFQATT and SNEGSKA (reference sequence). The length of the CDR3 is 18 residues. For the CDR3, the DNA is TGCAGTGCTAGAGTGGGTAGGGAGCGGGGGGCCCTCCAAGAGACCCAGTACTTC. It specifies CSARVGRERGALQETQYF.

The V and J genes are TRBV12-3 or TRBV12-4 and TRBJ2-3; D gene unclear. Trimming stripped 2 bases from V and 2 bases from J, with 20 bases between. The CDR3 has 18 residues. The DNA for the CDR3 is TGTGCCAGCAGTTTAAGCCCCCTGAGTTACCGGCACACAGATACGCAGTATTTT. It codes for CASSLSPLSYRHTDTQYF.

The V call is TRBV5-1, the J call TRBJ2-2; D perhaps matches TRBD1 (8 bases). Germline CDR1 is SGHRS and CDR2 is YFSETQ. The CDR3 is 15 residues long. With 5 bases removed from V and 3 bases from J, the gap between germline ends came to 14 bases. As DNA, the CDR3 is TGCGCCAGCAGACAGGGGGGGGCCGACACCGGGGAGCTGTTTTTT. This encodes CASRQGGADTGELFF.

This clonotype was recorded a few times. This chain links TRBV12-3 or TRBV12-4 with TRBJ1-1; TRBD1 agrees at 8 bases. The CDR3 has 17 residues. With V trimmed by 4 bases and J by 1 base, 11 bases remained unmatched. This CDR3 is CASSSLGQGSGNTEAFF. As DNA, the CDR3 is TGTGCCAGCAGTTCCCTCGGACAGGGTTCGGGGAACACTGAAGCTTTCTTT.

This rearrangement joins TRBV7-2 to TRBJ2-3; D is unresolved. Trimming left V 7 bases short and J 0 bases short, with 17 bases between. Germline assignment: CDR1 SGHTA and CDR2 FQGNSA. The length of the CDR3 is 16 residues. CDR3 amino acids: CASNPLTDTSTDTQYF. The CDR3, as DNA: TGTGCCAGCAACCCGTTGACTGATACTAGCACAGATACGCAGTATTTT.

V and J are TRBV6-6 and TRBJ1-5; no clear D. Germline CDR1 is MNHNY and CDR2 is SVGAGI (reference sequence). V was pared by 6 bases and J by 1 base, with 13 bases between. This CDR3 has 15 amino acids. CDR3 protein: CASRQNGGSNQPQHF. In DNA form, the CDR3 reads TGTGCCAGCAGACAAAATGGAGGAAGCAATCAGCCCCAGCATTTT.

This chain links TRBV3-1 with TRBJ1-5; the D gene is possibly TRBD1 (6 bases). V dropped 1 base and J dropped 3 bases, with 16 bases sitting between them. Per the germline V gene, CDR1 is LGHDT and CDR2 is YNNKEL (reference sequence). The CDR3 has 17 amino acids. CDR3 coding DNA: TGTGCCAGCAGCCAAGGGGGATCGCGGGACACCAATCAGCCCCAGCATTTT. Amino acids: CASSQGGSRDTNQPQHF.

This clonotype was counted once. The chain is built from TRBV20-1 and TRBJ1-6; 10 nucleotides align to TRBD1. CDR1 DFQATT and CDR2 SNEGSKA come from the germline V gene (reference sequence). The CDR3 consists of 15 residues. Unmatched junction bases numbered 5, after V lost 5 bases and J lost 4 bases. CDR3 in amino acids: CSASDRGFYNSPLHF. The CDR3 DNA follows: TGCAGTGCTTCGGACAGGGGGTTTTATAATTCACCCCTCCACTTT.

This clonotype has a single count. The V and J genes are TRBV7-2 and TRBJ1-3; no clear D. CDR1 and CDR2 from the germline V gene are SGHTA and FQGNSA. Between the trimmed V and J ends, which lost 4 bases and 2 bases, there was a span of 6 bases. This CDR3 is 13 amino acids long. CDR3 in amino acids: CASSSSTGNTIYF. The CDR3 DNA reads as TGTGCCAGCAGCTCCTCTACTGGAAACACCATATATTTT.

In its sample, this clonotype was seen a few times. The chain carries TRBV29-1 and TRBJ2-1; D not resolved. V dropped 4 bases and J dropped 4 bases, with 5 bases sitting between them. CDR1 and CDR2 (germline): SQVTM, ANQGSEA. The CDR3 loop spans 11 amino acids. The CDR3 bases are TGCAGCGTTGGGGGTTACAATGAGCAGTTCTTC. Amino acids: CSVGGYNEQFF.

This clonotype was seen ten or more times. The chain is built from TRBV29-1 and TRBJ2-3; D is uncertain. Germline V gene sequence: CDR1 SQVTM, CDR2 ANQGSEA. The V end lost 6 bases, the J end lost 6 bases, and 16 bases lay between the germline ends. The CDR3 is 13 amino acids. Here the CDR3 DNA reads TGCAGCGTCGCTCCGATCATTTCTGATACGCAGTATTTT. Protein product: CSVAPIISDTQYF.

This chain links TRBV7-9 with TRBJ2-5; 7 nucleotides line up with TRBD1. V lost 3 bases, J lost 4 bases, and 5 bases stayed unmatched. Germline-derived CDR1 and CDR2 are SEHNR and FQNEAQ (reference sequence). This CDR3 contains 14 residues. CDR3 DNA: TGTGCCAGCAGCTTTGGGAACAGGGGAGAGACCCAGTACTTC. Residues: CASSFGNRGETQYF.

This clonotype has a handful of counts. The junction differs from germline at one of its ends, possibly a read error. The chain carries TRBV6-2 or TRBV6-3 and TRBJ2-7; 7 bases are a match to TRBD1. CDR3 length equals 16 residues. Germline V gene lookup returns CDR1 MNHEY and CDR2 SVGEGT. The CDR3 spells CASSPATGVGPYGQYF. The CDR3 nucleotides are TGTGCCAGCAGCCCCGCAACAGGGGTCGGACCCTACGGGCAGTACTTC.

The chain has TRBV12-3 or TRBV12-4 and TRBJ2-5; D is possibly TRBD1 (5 bases). The CDR3 spans 13 residues. Trimming shortened V by 6 bases and J by 2 bases, and 10 bases separated the two germline ends. CDR3 amino acids: CASRSGIQETQYF. In DNA, the CDR3 is TGTGCCAGCAGGTCAGGGATACAAGAGACCCAGTACTTC.

The chain carries TRBV20-1 and TRBJ2-5; D possibly uses TRBD1 or TRBD2 (5 bases each). The germline V gene has CDR1 DFQATT and CDR2 SNEGSKA (reference sequence). The CDR3 is made up of 11 amino acids. The V end lost 6 bases, the J end lost 5 bases, and 10 bases lay between the germline ends. CDR3 DNA sequence: TGCAGTGCAGGGGACCCGGAGACCCAGTACTTC. This gives the protein CSAGDPETQYF.

The chain recombines TRBV10-2 with TRBJ2-7; 7 bases are shared with TRBD1. The CDR3 extends over 14 amino acids. After removal of 6 bases from V and 0 bases from J, the junction contained 5 bases not matched to a gene. Germline CDR1 WSHSY, CDR2 SAAADI. CDR3 amino acids: CASRVQGNSYEQYF. CDR3 nucleotide sequence: TGCGCCAGCAGGGTACAGGGGAACTCCTACGAGCAGTACTTC.

The chain couples TRBV5-1 to TRBJ2-7; 7 bases map to TRBD1. With V trimmed by 1 base and J by 2 bases, 12 bases remained unmatched. From germline, CDR1 is SGHRS and CDR2 YFSETQ. CDR3 size: 17 residues. The CDR3: CASSLQPRQGPPYEQYF. CDR3 nucleotide sequence: TGCGCCAGCAGCTTGCAACCGAGACAGGGACCGCCCTACGAGCAGTACTTC.

This clonotype was detected only a few times. The J gene is TRBJ1-2, the V gene TRBV20-1; possible D gene TRBD1, 6 bases. This CDR3 is 15 amino acids long. CDR1 DFQATT and CDR2 SNEGSKA come from the germline V gene (reference sequence). V lost 6 bases and J lost 0, with 17 bases in between. The CDR3 DNA sequence: TGCAGTGCAGGAGCCCGTACAGGGCCTAACTATGGCTACACCTTC. It translates to CSAGARTGPNYGYTF.

Of note for this clonotype: An end of the junction differs from the germline gene, which may be a read error. DNA for the CDR3: TGCGCCAGCAGTGAGGACCCAAGCAATTCACCCCCCCACTTT. Protein sequence: CASSEDPSNSPPHF. The chain recombines TRBV10-2 with TRBJ1-5; D is uncertain. The CDR3 has 14 amino acids. Germline V CDR1 and CDR2: WSHSY, SAAADI.

This clonotype was counted only a few times. The chain employs TRBV5-6 and TRBJ1-5; tentative D call: TRBD1 (6 bases). The CDR3 sequence is 13 residues long. With 5 bases removed from V and 10 bases from J, the gap between germline ends came to 16 bases. The germline V gene has CDR1 SGHDT and CDR2 YYEEEE. The CDR3 nucleotides are TGTGCCAGCAGTTCAGCAGGGGAAAGACCCCAGCATTTT. This encodes CASSSAGERPQHF.

This clonotype has ten or more counts. CDR3 loop: CAISGGLVVETQYF. The CDR3 coding sequence is TGTGCCATCAGTGGGGGGCTAGTCGTGGAGACCCAGTACTTC. The genes are TRBV10-3 and TRBJ2-5, with TRBD1 as a possible D gene (6 bases). Between the trimmed V and J ends, which lost 4 bases and 5 bases, there was a span of 14 bases. CDR1 and CDR2 (germline): ENHRY, SYGVKD. The CDR3 runs 14 residues.